This TCR beta chain was sequenced in a study of T-cell reconstitution after alpha-beta-depleted transplantation in children. CDR3 length: 12 amino acids. Germline loops: CDR1 LGHDT, CDR2 YNNKEL (reference sequence). Trimming took 8 bases from V and 0 from J, leaving 2 bases between them. Preparation of the TCRbeta library involved a method that used unique molecular identifiers. A single record per CDR3 protein comes from TCRdb applying MiXCR to the PCR reads. The profile shows 500,000 or so distinct CDR3 sequences, about 30% of them singletons. The starting material was PBMCs from the stem cell graft donor, obtained from the stem cell graft. The receptor's source is a human donor who donated a stem cell graft to a child with aplastic anemia. The gene calls are TRBV3-1 and TRBJ2-6; D is undetermined. The CDR3 sequence is CASASGANVLTF. As DNA, the CDR3 is TGTGCCAGCGCCTCTGGGGCCAACGTCCTGACTTTC.